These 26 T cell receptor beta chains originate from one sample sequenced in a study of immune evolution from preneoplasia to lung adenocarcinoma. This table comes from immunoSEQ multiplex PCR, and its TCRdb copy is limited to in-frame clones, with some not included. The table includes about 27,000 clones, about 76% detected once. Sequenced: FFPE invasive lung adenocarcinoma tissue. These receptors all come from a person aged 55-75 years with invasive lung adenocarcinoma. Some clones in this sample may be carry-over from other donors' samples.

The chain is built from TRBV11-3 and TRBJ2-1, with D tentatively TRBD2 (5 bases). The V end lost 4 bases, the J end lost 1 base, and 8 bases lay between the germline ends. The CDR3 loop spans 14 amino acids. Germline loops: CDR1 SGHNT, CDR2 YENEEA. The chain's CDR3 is CASSSRGSYNEQFF. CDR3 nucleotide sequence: TGTGCCAGCAGCTCCCGAGGGTCCTACAATGAGCAGTTCTTC.

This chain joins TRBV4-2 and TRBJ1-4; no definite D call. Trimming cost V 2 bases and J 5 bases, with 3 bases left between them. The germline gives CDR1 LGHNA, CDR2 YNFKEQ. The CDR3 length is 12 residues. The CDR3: CASSQRNEKLFF. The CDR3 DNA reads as TGTGCCAGCAGCCAACGCAATGAAAAACTGTTTTTT.

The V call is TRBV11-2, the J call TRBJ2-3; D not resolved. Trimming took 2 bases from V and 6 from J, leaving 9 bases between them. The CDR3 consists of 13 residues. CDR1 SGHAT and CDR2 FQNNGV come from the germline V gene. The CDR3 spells CASSLNSADTQYF. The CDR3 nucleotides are TGTGCCAGCAGCTTAAATTCCGCCGATACGCAGTATTTT. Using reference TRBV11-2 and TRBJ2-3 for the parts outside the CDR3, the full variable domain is EAGVAQSPRYKIIEKRQSVAFWCNPISGHATLYWYQQILGQGPKLLIQFQNNGVVDDSQLPKDRFSAERLKGVDSTLKIQPAKLEDSAVYLCASSLNSADTQYFGPGTRLTVL.

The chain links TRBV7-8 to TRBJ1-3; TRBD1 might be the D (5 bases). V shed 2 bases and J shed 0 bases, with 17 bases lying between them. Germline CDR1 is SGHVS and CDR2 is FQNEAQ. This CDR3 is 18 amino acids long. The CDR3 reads CASSLRSLGVSSGNTIYF. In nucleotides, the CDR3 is TGTGCCAGCAGCTTAAGGTCGCTGGGGGTGAGCTCTGGAAACACCATATATTTT.

The CDR3 bases are TGTGCCAGCAGGGCCGGCAGGGAGCAGCCCCAGCATTTT. Protein product: CASRAGREQPQHF. V usage is TRBV2 and J usage is TRBJ1-5; TRBD1 might be the D (5 bases). Trimming stripped 6 bases from V and 7 bases from J, with 13 bases between. The CDR3 consists of 13 residues. Germline V gives CDR1 SNHLY, CDR2 FYNNEI.

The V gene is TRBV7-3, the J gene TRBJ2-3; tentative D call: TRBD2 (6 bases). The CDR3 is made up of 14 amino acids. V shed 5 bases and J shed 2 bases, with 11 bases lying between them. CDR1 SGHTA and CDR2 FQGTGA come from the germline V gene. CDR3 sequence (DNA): TGTGCCAGCAGCAAAAGGGACTTCACAGATACGCAGTATTTT. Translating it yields CASSKRDFTDTQYF.

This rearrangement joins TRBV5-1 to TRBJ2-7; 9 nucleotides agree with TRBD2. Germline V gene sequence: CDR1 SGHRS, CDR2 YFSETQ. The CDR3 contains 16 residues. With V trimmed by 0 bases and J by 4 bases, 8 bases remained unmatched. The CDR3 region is CASSLAAGSGSYEQYF. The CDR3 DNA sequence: TGCGCCAGCAGCTTGGCCGCGGGTAGCGGGAGTTACGAGCAGTACTTC.

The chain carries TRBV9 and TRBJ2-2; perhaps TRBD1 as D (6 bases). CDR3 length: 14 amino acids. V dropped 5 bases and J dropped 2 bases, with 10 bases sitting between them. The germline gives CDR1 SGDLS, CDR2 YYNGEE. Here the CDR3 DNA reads TGTGCCAGCAGGGGGACACTAAACACCGGGGAGCTGTTTTTT. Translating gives CASRGTLNTGELFF.

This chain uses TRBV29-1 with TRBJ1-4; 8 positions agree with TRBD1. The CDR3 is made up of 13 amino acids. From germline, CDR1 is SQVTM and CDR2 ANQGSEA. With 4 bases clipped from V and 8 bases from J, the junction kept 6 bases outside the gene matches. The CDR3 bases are TGCAGCGTTGCGGGACAGGAGGGGGAAAAACTGTTTTTT. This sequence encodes CSVAGQEGEKLFF.

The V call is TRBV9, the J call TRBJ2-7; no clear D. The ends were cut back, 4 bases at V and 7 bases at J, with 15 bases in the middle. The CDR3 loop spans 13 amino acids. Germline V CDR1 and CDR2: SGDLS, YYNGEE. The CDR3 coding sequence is TGTGCCAGCAGCCCACATCTCGCGAATGAGCAGTACTTC. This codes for CASSPHLANEQYF. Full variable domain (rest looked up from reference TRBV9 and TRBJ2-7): DSGVTQTPKHLITATGQRVTLRCSPRSGDLSVYWYQQSLDQGLQFLIQYYNGEERAKGNILERFSAQQFPDLHSELNLSSLELGDSALYFCASSPHLANEQYFGPGTRLTVT.

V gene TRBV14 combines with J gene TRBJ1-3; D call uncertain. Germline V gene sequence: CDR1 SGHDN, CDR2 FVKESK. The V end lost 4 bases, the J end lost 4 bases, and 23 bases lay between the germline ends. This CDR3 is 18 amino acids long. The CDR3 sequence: CASSLSVGGILRGNTIYF. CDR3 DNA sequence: TGTGCCAGCAGCCTCTCGGTAGGAGGGATCCTTCGCGGAAACACCATATATTTT.

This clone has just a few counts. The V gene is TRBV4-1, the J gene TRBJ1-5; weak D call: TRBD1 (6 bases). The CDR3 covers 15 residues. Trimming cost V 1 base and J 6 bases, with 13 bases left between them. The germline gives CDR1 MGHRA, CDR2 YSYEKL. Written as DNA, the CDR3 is TGCGCCAGCAGCCAAGGACCTAAAGGGGGTCAGCCCCAGCATTTT. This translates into CASSQGPKGGQPQHF.

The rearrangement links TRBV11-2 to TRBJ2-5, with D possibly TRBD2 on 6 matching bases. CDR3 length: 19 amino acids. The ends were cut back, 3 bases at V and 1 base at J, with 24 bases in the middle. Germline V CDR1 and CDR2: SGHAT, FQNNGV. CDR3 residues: CASSFESSGLRRAQETQYF. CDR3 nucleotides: TGTGCCAGCAGCTTCGAAAGTAGCGGTCTTCGGCGGGCCCAAGAGACCCAGTACTTC.

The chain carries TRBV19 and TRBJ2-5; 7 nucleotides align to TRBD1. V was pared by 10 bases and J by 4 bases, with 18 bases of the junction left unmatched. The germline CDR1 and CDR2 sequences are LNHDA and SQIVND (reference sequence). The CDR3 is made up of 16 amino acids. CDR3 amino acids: CATVPTEQGKVETQYF. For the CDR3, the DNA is TGTGCCACAGTTCCCACTGAACAGGGGAAAGTAGAGACCCAGTACTTC.

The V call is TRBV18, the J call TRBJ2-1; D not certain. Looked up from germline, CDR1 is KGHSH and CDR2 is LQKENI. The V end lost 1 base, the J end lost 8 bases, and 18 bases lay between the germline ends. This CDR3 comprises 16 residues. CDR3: CASSPLPPGPGDEQFF. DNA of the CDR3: TGTGCCAGCTCACCACTGCCGCCCGGGCCTGGCGATGAGCAGTTCTTC.

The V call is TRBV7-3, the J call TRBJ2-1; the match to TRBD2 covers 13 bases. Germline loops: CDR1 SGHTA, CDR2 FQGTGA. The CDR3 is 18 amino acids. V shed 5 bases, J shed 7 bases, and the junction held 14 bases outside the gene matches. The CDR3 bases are TGTGCCAGCAGCCGTAACCCCGTAGGACTAGCGGGAGCTAATGAGCAGTTCTTC. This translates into CASSRNPVGLAGANEQFF.

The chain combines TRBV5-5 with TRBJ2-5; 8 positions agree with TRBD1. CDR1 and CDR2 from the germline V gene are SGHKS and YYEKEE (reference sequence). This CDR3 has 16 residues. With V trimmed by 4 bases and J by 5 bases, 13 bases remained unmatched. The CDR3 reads CASSPRTGYVRETQYF. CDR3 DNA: TGTGCCAGCAGCCCCCGGACAGGGTACGTTCGGGAGACCCAGTACTTC.

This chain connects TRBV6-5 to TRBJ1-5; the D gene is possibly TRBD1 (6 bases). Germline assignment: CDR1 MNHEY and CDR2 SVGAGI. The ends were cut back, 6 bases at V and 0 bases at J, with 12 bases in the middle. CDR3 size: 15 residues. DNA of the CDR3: TGTGCCAGCAGCGCTGGACAGACTAGCAATCAGCCCCAGCATTTT. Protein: CASSAGQTSNQPQHF.

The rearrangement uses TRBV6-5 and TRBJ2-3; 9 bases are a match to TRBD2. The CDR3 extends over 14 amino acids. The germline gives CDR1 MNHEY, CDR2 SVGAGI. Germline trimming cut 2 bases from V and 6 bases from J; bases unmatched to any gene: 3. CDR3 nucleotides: TGTGCCAGCAGTTACCGGAGCGGGAGGGATACGCAGTATTTT. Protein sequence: CASSYRSGRDTQYF.

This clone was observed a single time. CDR3 DNA sequence: TGTGCCAGCACCGTGACAGGAGGTGCTGAAGCTTTCTTT. Translating gives CASTVTGGAEAFF. The V gene is TRBV28, the J gene TRBJ1-1; maybe TRBD1 (6 bases). The CDR3 loop spans 13 amino acids. Trimming pared 7 bases from V and 6 bases from J, leaving 15 bases between. The V gene's germline CDR1 is MDHEN and CDR2 SYDVKM. Together with reference TRBV28 and TRBJ1-1, the CDR3 gives the full variable domain: DVKVTQSSRYLVKRTGEKVFLECVQDMDHENMFWYRQDPGLGLRLIYFSYDVKMKEKGDIPEGYSVSREKKERFSLILESASTNQTSMYLCASTVTGGAEAFFGQGTRLTVV.

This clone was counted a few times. The CDR3, as DNA: TGTGCCAGCAGCGTAGCTGGGGGGCCCTATGGCTACACCTTC. It encodes CASSVAGGPYGYTF. The V call is TRBV9, the J call TRBJ1-2; D might be TRBD1 (6 bases). Germline V lookup: CDR1 SGDLS, CDR2 YYNGEE. CDR3 length: 14 amino acids. The ends were cut back, 0 bases at V and 4 bases at J, with 10 bases in the middle.

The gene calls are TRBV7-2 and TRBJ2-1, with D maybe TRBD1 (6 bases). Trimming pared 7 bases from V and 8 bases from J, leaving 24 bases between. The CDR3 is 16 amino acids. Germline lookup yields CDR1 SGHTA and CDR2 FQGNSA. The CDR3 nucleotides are TGTGCCAGCACCCTCCGTGGGGGCAAGCTTTACGATGAGCAGTTCTTC. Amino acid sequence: CASTLRGGKLYDEQFF.

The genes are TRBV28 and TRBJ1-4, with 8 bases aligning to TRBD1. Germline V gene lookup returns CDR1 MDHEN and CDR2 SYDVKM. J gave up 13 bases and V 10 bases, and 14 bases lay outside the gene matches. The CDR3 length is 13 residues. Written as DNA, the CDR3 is TGTGCCATCCGGAAGACAGGGGACGATTTACTGTTTTTT. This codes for CAIRKTGDDLLFF.

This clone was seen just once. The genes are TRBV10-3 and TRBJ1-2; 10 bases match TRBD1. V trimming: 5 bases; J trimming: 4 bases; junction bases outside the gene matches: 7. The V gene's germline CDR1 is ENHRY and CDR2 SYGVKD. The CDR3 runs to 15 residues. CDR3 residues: CAISSPGQGSYGYTF. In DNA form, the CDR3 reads TGTGCCATCAGTTCGCCGGGACAGGGGTCCTATGGCTACACCTTC.

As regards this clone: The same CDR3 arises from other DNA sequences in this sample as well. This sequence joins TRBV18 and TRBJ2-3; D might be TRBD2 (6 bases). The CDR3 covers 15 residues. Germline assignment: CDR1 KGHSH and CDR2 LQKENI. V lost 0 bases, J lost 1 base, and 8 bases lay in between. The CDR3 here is CASSPPLAGTDTQYF. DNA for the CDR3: TGTGCCAGCTCACCACCGTTAGCGGGCACAGATACGCAGTATTTT.

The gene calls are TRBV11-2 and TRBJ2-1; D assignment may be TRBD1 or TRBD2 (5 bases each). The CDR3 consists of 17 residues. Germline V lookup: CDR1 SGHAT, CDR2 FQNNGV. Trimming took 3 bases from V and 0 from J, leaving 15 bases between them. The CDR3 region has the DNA TGTGCCAGCAGCTTCTACCGAGGGGCTAGCTCCTACAATGAGCAGTTCTTC. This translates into CASSFYRGASSYNEQFF. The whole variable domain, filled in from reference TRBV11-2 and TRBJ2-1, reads EAGVAQSPRYKIIEKRQSVAFWCNPISGHATLYWYQQILGQGPKLLIQFQNNGVVDDSQLPKDRFSAERLKGVDSTLKIQPAKLEDSAVYLCASSFYRGASSYNEQFFGPGTRLTVL.